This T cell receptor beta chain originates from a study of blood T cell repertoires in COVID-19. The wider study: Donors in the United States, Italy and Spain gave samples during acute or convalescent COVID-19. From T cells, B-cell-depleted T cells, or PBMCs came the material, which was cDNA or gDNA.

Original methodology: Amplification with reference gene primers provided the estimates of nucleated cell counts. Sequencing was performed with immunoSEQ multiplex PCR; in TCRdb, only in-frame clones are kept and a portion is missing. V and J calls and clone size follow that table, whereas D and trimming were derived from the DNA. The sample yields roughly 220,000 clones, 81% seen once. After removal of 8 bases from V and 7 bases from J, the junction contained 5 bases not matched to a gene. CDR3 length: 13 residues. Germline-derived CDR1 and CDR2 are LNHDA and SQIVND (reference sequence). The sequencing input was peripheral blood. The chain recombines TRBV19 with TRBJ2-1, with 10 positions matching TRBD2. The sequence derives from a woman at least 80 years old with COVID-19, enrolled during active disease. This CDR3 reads CASALAGNNEQFF. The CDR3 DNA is TGTGCCAGTGCACTAGCGGGAAATAATGAGCAGTTCTTC.